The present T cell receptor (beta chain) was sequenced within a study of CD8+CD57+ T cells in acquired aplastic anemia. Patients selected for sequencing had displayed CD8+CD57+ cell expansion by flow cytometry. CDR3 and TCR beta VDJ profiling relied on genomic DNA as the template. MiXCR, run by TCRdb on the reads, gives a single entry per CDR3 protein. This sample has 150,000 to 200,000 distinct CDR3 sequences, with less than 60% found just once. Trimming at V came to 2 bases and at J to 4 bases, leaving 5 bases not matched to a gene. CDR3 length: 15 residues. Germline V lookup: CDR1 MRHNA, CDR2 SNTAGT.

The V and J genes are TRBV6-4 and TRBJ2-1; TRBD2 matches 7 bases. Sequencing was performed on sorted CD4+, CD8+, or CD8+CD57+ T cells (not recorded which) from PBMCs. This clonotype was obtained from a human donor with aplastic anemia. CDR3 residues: CASSDVASGYNEQFF. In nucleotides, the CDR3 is TGTGCCAGCAGTGACGTGGCTAGCGGTTACAATGAGCAGTTCTTC.